This T cell receptor (beta chain) was identified in a study of human T cells and chemical hapten exposure. This clonotype was seen more than once but under ten times. Described time point: patch test 1, 2 weeks after DPC sensitization. This sample's treatment: therapeutic diphenylcyclopropenone sensitization with weekly scalp DPC. TCRdb reanalysed the RACE reads using MiXCR and keeps one entry per CDR3 protein. The repertoire holds more than 150,000 distinct CDR3 sequences, with 14% as singletons. The CDR3 is 14 amino acids. Germline loops: CDR1 SGHVS, CDR2 FQNEAQ. The germline V and J ends were trimmed by 0 bases and 3 bases, with 7 bases remaining between them.

This receptor was taken from a woman aged 30 to 39 with alopecia areata. Some clones in this sample may be carry-over from other donors' samples. Material: whole blood, obtained in connection with sensitization to the hapten diphenylcyclopropenone (DPC). The chain couples TRBV7-8 to TRBJ2-3, with unresolved D. The CDR3 spells CASSLAPMTDTQYF. The CDR3 DNA sequence: TGTGCCAGCAGCTTAGCGCCCATGACAGATACGCAGTATTTT.